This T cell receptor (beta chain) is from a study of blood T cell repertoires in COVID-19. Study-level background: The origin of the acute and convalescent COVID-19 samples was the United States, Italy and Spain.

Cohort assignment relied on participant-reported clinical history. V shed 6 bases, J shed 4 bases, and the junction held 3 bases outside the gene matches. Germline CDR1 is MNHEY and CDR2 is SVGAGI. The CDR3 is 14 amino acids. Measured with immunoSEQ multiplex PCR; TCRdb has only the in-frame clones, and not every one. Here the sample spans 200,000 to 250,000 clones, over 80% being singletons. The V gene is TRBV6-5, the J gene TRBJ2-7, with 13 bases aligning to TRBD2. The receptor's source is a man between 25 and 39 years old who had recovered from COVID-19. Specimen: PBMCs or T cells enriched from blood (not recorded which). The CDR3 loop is CASRPLAGGYEQYF. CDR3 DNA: TGTGCCAGCAGACCACTAGCGGGAGGGTACGAGCAGTACTTC.